The 13 T cell receptor beta chains presented below share a single source sample, sequenced in a study of T cells in Graves' hyperthyroidism and ophthalmopathy (dated 2019 in TCRdb). The library relied on multiplex PCR. The sequencing machine was an Illumina HiSeq 2000. The TCR beta CDR3 regions were amplified from the RNA transcripts. The first round of RT-PCR for the TCR CDR3 was performed with the HTBI primer set and the Qiagen OneStep RT-PCR kit. TCRdb handled the public reads itself, with Q25 trimming in fastp and clone calling in MiXCR, and kept productive beta chains. Under each unique CDR3 protein, matching rows form one entry showing the most common genes and DNA. The sample table contains hundreds of thousands of distinct CDR3 sequences; only one count was recorded for roughly 25% of them. The ten largest clones add up to approximately 10% of the sample. Material: blood. Receptor source: a woman between 25 and 40 years old with Graves' ophthalmopathy.

This clonotype was counted at least ten times. The chain recombines TRBV24-1 with TRBJ1-5; D remains ambiguous. V was clipped by 9 bases and J by 6 bases, with 14 bases between them. Germline CDR1 reads KGHDR; CDR2 reads SFDVKD. There are 13 residues in the CDR3. For the CDR3, the DNA is TGTGCCACCGCAACCAAATGGGGTCAGCCCCAGCATTTT. Its protein product is CATATKWGQPQHF.

On this clonotype: It may be a read error: a sequence one base away is much more abundant. The V gene is TRBV12-3 or TRBV12-4, the J gene TRBJ1-1; D unclear. This CDR3 contains 16 residues. As DNA, the CDR3 is TGTGCCCGCAGTTTAAGTATCTGGGGAATGAACACTGAAGCTTGCTTT. It encodes CARSLSIWGMNTEACF.

This clonotype was counted at least ten times. The chain carries TRBV28 and TRBJ2-5; D may be TRBD1 (6 bases). The CDR3 runs to 12 residues. Germline V gene sequence: CDR1 MDHEN, CDR2 SYDVKM. Trimming pared 6 bases from V and 4 bases from J, leaving 9 bases between. CDR3 protein: CASSPDRETQYF. The CDR3 region has the DNA TGTGCCAGCAGCCCGGACAGAGAGACCCAGTACTTC.

This clonotype came up many times. The V gene is TRBV2, the J gene TRBJ1-1, with D possibly being TRBD1 (5 bases). Looked up from germline, CDR1 is SNHLY and CDR2 is FYNNEI. The ends were cut back, 3 bases at V and 6 bases at J, with 8 bases in the middle. CDR3 size: 12 residues. The CDR3 nucleotides are TGTGCCAGCAGTGAGGGGGTGGCTGAAGCTTTCTTT. Translating it yields CASSEGVAEAFF.

This clonotype was counted at least ten times. Germline and junction disagree at one end, which may indicate a read error. The rearrangement uses TRBV27 and TRBJ2-4; TRBD1 might be the D (6 bases). The CDR3 extends over 14 amino acids. CDR1 is MNHEY, CDR2 SMNVEV, per germline (reference sequence). The CDR3 coding sequence is TGTGCCAGCAGTCCGGGACATGCCAAAAACATTAAGTACTTC. Protein: CASSPGHAKNIKYF.

At least ten counts were recorded for this clonotype. The V and J genes are TRBV27 and TRBJ1-2; a weak D match, TRBD1 (5 bases). Germline values: CDR1 MNHEY, CDR2 SMNVEV (reference sequence). The germline V and J ends were trimmed by 8 bases and 4 bases, with 11 bases remaining between them. The CDR3 runs 12 residues. The DNA of the CDR3 is TGTGCCAGCTCAGACAGTCGCTATGGCTACACCTTC. Amino acids: CASSDSRYGYTF.

The J gene is TRBJ1-2, the V gene TRBV6-1, with D possibly being TRBD1 (6 bases). Trimming cost V 6 bases and J 7 bases, with 15 bases left between them. The CDR3 extends over 13 amino acids. Germline CDR1 reads MNHNS; CDR2 reads SASEGT. The CDR3 sequence: CASRNGGLGGYTF. For the CDR3, the DNA is TGTGCCAGCAGGAACGGGGGGCTAGGTGGCTACACCTTC.

Many counts were recorded for this clonotype. In DNA, the CDR3 is TGTGCCTGGAGTGTACCTGGGAACACTGAAGCTTTCTTT. Encoded protein: CAWSVPGNTEAFF. The rearrangement joins TRBV30 to TRBJ1-1; no firm D call. CDR1 is GTSNPN and CDR2 is SVGIG in the germline V gene (reference sequence). CDR3 size: 13 residues. Trimming cost V 0 bases and J 1 base, with 6 bases left between them.

The CDR3, as DNA: TGTGCCAATTACCCATTATTTAACACTGAAGCTTTCTTT. Residues: CANYPLFNTEAFF. The rearrangement uses TRBV19 and TRBJ1-1; the D is unclear. CDR1 and CDR2 (germline): LNHDA, SQIVND (reference sequence). The length of the CDR3 is 13 residues. Trimming took 10 bases from V and 2 from J, leaving 14 bases between them. The full variable domain, in which reference TRBV19 and TRBJ1-1 provide the parts outside the CDR3, is DGGITQSPKYLFRKEGQNVTLSCEQNLNHDAMYWYRQDPGQGLRLIYYSQIVNDFQKGDIAEGYSVSREKKESFPLTVTSAQKNPTAFYLCANYPLFNTEAFFGQGTRLTVV.

This chain joins TRBV11-2 and TRBJ1-5; D gene uncertain. The CDR3 extends over 15 amino acids. Deletions cut 5 bases from V and 4 bases from J, with 15 bases between. CDR1 SGHAT and CDR2 FQNNGV come from the germline V gene. The CDR3 coding sequence is TGTGCCAGCAGCCCGGGTGGCAGAACAAATCAGCCCCAGCATTTT. Protein product: CASSPGGRTNQPQHF.

The sample holds a few counts of this clonotype. This rearrangement joins TRBV18 to TRBJ2-2; no firm D call. With 0 bases removed from V and 3 bases from J, the gap between germline ends came to 5 bases. This CDR3 region has 14 residues. Germline V gene data show CDR1 as KGHSH and CDR2 as LQKENI. The DNA for the CDR3 is TGTGCCAGCTCACCACCTGGGGACACCGGGGAGCTGTTTTTT. Its translation: CASSPPGDTGELFF.

In this sample, this clonotype turned up many times. CDR3 region: CASSESVRDQPQHF. Here the CDR3 DNA reads TGTGCCAGCAGTGAAAGTGTACGAGACCAGCCCCAGCATTTT. The chain carries TRBV2 and TRBJ1-5; D gene unclear. V gave up 2 bases and J gave up 7 bases, with 12 bases separating them. The V gene's germline CDR1 is SNHLY and CDR2 FYNNEI. The CDR3 contains 14 residues.

This sequence joins TRBV12-3 or TRBV12-4 and TRBJ1-3; D call uncertain. CDR3 size: 15 residues. Trimming took off 6 bases at V and 0 bases at J, with 12 bases between the two ends. CDR3 in DNA: TGTGCCAGCAGCCAAGTACCCCACTCTGGAAACACCATATATTTT. Its translation is CASSQVPHSGNTIYF.